Following are 25 T cell receptor beta chains from one sample sequenced in a study of PD-L1 blockade in urothelial cancer. Sample time point: peripheral blood 6 weeks after treatment start. Sequencing used immunoSEQ multiplex PCR; TCRdb keeps in-frame clones, though not all of them. Found here are approximately 38,000 clones, 86% of them singletons; the top ten hold roughly 24%. Sample: PBMCs, taken around atezolizumab (anti-PD-L1) treatment. These receptors were collected from a man in his fifties or sixties with urothelial cancer.

The V and J genes are TRBV7-6 and TRBJ1-2; 8 nucleotides align to TRBD1. Germline values: CDR1 SGHVS, CDR2 FNYEAQ. J was trimmed by 7 bases and V by 5 bases; bases with no gene match: 9. The CDR3 spans 14 residues. The DNA of the CDR3 is TGTGCCAGCAGCAACGGACAGGGTGGCGGTGGCTACACCTTC. As protein: CASSNGQGGGGYTF.

This rearrangement joins TRBV2 to TRBJ2-7, with TRBD2 matching 15 bases. CDR1 and CDR2 (germline): SNHLY, FYNNEI. V trimming: 6 bases; J trimming: 5 bases; junction bases outside the gene matches: 5. This CDR3 spans 15 amino acids. CDR3 amino acids: CASSGLAGGLNEQYF. The CDR3, as DNA: TGTGCCAGCAGCGGACTAGCGGGAGGGCTGAACGAGCAGTACTTC.

The rearrangement links TRBV5-1 to TRBJ1-1; D remains unclear. The V and J ends lost 4 bases and 5 bases respectively, with 15 bases between them. Germline CDR1 reads SGHRS; CDR2 reads YFSETQ. The CDR3 consists of 14 residues. CDR3: CASSPGGLRTEAFF. DNA for the CDR3: TGCGCCAGCAGCCCGGGAGGACTAAGGACTGAAGCTTTCTTT.

The rearrangement joins TRBV2 to TRBJ1-1; D not resolved. V lost 7 bases, J lost 0 bases, and 9 bases lay in between. Per the germline V gene, CDR1 is SNHLY and CDR2 is FYNNEI. The CDR3 is made up of 13 amino acids. The CDR3 nucleotides read TGTGCCAGCACGGTGGGCATGAACACTGAAGCTTTCTTT. Encoded protein: CASTVGMNTEAFF.

V gene TRBV5-1 combines with J gene TRBJ1-2, with a weak D call TRBD1 (6 bases). The V end lost 0 bases, the J end lost 2 bases, and 14 bases lay between the germline ends. CDR1 and CDR2 (germline): SGHRS, YFSETQ. There are 16 residues in the CDR3. The CDR3 DNA reads TGCGCCAGCAGCTTGGCGGCAGGGGCGAGGAACTATGGCTACACCTTC. It codes for CASSLAAGARNYGYTF.

The chain combines TRBV30 with TRBJ2-3; D might be TRBD1 (5 bases). Germline V gene sequence: CDR1 GTSNPN, CDR2 SVGIG (reference sequence). V was pared by 1 base and J by 3 bases, with 14 bases between. This CDR3 comprises 15 residues. The CDR3 loop is CAWSAGQGKTDTQYF. DNA for the CDR3: TGTGCCTGGAGTGCTGGGCAGGGAAAAACAGATACGCAGTATTTT.

The V and J genes are TRBV5-1 and TRBJ2-7, with D possibly TRBD2 on 5 matching bases. V dropped 0 bases and J dropped 5 bases, with 12 bases sitting between them. Germline V gives CDR1 SGHRS, CDR2 YFSETQ. The CDR3 consists of 14 residues. The DNA for the CDR3 is TGCGCCAGCAGCTTGGGCTCGGGGTTCAACGAGCAGTACTTC. It is translated as CASSLGSGFNEQYF.

The V and J genes are TRBV5-1 and TRBJ1-1, with D perhaps TRBD1 (6 bases). V was clipped by 2 bases and J by 3 bases, with 14 bases between them. This CDR3 spans 15 amino acids. The V gene's germline CDR1 is SGHRS and CDR2 YFSETQ. The CDR3 region is CASSFRGPSYTEAFF. CDR3 DNA sequence: TGCGCCAGCAGCTTCAGGGGCCCTAGTTACACTGAAGCTTTCTTT.

The J gene is TRBJ1-2, the V gene TRBV18; 9 bases map to TRBD1. The CDR3 sequence is 22 residues long. From germline, CDR1 is KGHSH and CDR2 LQKENI. The ends lost 1 base at V and 2 bases at J; junction bases unmatched: 23. This CDR3 is CASSPLYQGHRRGQGVNYGYTF. As DNA, the CDR3 is TGTGCCAGCTCACCACTTTACCAGGGTCACCGTCGGGGACAGGGCGTGAACTATGGCTACACCTTC.

The J gene is TRBJ1-2, the V gene TRBV4-1; 8 bases line up with TRBD1. Germline V gives CDR1 MGHRA, CDR2 YSYEKL. CDR3 length: 15 residues. J lost 8 bases, V lost 5 bases, and 13 bases had no gene match. The CDR3 nucleotides are TGCGCCAGCAGCTCTCCCGGACAGGGCCGAAGAGGCTACACCTTC. Translated, it gives CASSSPGQGRRGYTF.

The rearrangement joins TRBV5-5 to TRBJ1-1; tentatively, D is TRBD1 (6 bases). V lost 4 bases and J lost 4, with 17 bases in between. This CDR3 has 15 amino acids. CDR1 is SGHKS and CDR2 is YYEKEE in the germline V gene (reference sequence). DNA for the CDR3: TGTGCCAGCAGCCAAACAGGGATCAGCGGCACTGAAGCTTTCTTT. It yields the protein CASSQTGISGTEAFF. Based on the CDR3 plus reference TRBV5-5 and TRBJ1-1, the full variable domain is DAGVTQSPTHLIKTRGQQVTLRCSPISGHKSVSWYQQVLGQGPQFIFQYYEKEERGRGNFPDRFSARQFPNYSSELNVNALLLGDSALYLCASSQTGISGTEAFFGQGTRLTVV.

The CDR3 DNA reads TGCGCCAGCAGCTTGCTCCGCGTGGGAGCGTTGGACGAGCAGTACTTC. It translates to CASSLLRVGALDEQYF. V gene TRBV5-1 combines with J gene TRBJ2-7, with a tentative D call TRBD2 (5 bases). The germline V gene encodes CDR1 SGHRS and CDR2 YFSETQ. Trimming left V 1 base short and J 5 bases short, with 19 bases between. The CDR3 sequence is 16 residues long.

The genes are TRBV27 and TRBJ1-2; a possible D gene is TRBD1 (5 bases). V was cut by 6 bases and J by 3 bases, with 14 bases left in between. CDR3 size: 14 residues. Germline lookup yields CDR1 MNHEY and CDR2 SMNVEV (reference sequence). In DNA, the CDR3 is TGTGCCAGCAGCTGGGGGACTTGGGACTATGGCTACACCTTC. Protein: CASSWGTWDYGYTF.

The rearrangement uses TRBV19 and TRBJ1-1; 7 bases match TRBD1. CDR1 is LNHDA, CDR2 SQIVND, per germline (reference sequence). The CDR3 is made up of 15 amino acids. The junction had 11 bases not matched to a gene; V was cut back by 3 bases and J by 7 bases. CDR3 region: CASSISGGYGVEAFF. Written as DNA, the CDR3 is TGTGCCAGTAGTATTTCAGGGGGGTATGGAGTTGAAGCTTTCTTT. Full variable domain (outside the CDR3, taken from reference TRBV19 and TRBJ1-1): DGGITQSPKYLFRKEGQNVTLSCEQNLNHDAMYWYRQDPGQGLRLIYYSQIVNDFQKGDIAEGYSVSREKKESFPLTVTSAQKNPTAFYLCASSISGGYGVEAFFGQGTRLTVV.

This clone was found a few times. V is TRBV7-9 and J is TRBJ1-1; 8 bases align to TRBD1. In germline, CDR1 is SEHNR, CDR2 FQNEAQ (reference sequence). The CDR3 has 14 amino acids. Losses at the gene ends were 6 bases for V and 7 bases for J; bases not matched to a gene: 10. CDR3 in DNA: TGTGCCAGCAGTCGAAATTCGGACAGGGATGAAGCTTTCTTT. Translating it yields CASSRNSDRDEAFF.

V and J are TRBV11-2 and TRBJ1-2, with TRBD1 identical over 7 bases. Germline V lookup: CDR1 SGHAT, CDR2 FQNNGV. This CDR3 region has 14 residues. The J segment lost 2 bases and the V segment lost 5 bases, leaving 5 bases of the junction unmatched. CDR3 bases: TGTGCCAGCAGCAAGGACAGGCTCAACTATGGCTACACCTTC. It yields the protein CASSKDRLNYGYTF. Full variable domain (outside the CDR3, taken from reference TRBV11-2 and TRBJ1-2): EAGVAQSPRYKIIEKRQSVAFWCNPISGHATLYWYQQILGQGPKLLIQFQNNGVVDDSQLPKDRFSAERLKGVDSTLKIQPAKLEDSAVYLCASSKDRLNYGYTFGSGTRLTVV.

The chain employs TRBV7-6 and TRBJ1-3, with 9 bases lining up with TRBD1. The germline V gene encodes CDR1 SGHVS and CDR2 FNYEAQ. With V trimmed by 0 bases and J by 2 bases, 8 bases remained unmatched. The CDR3 has 18 residues. CDR3 coding DNA: TGTGCCAGCAGCTTAGCGGCGGGACAGGGACGGACTGGAAACACCATATATTTT. It codes for CASSLAAGQGRTGNTIYF. The full variable domain, its missing parts supplied by reference TRBV7-6 and TRBJ1-3, is GAGVSQSPRYKVTKRGQDVALRCDPISGHVSLYWYRQALGQGPEFLTYFNYEAQQDKSGLPNDRFSAERPEGSISTLTIQRTEQRDSAMYRCASSLAAGQGRTGNTIYFGEGSWLTVV.

The chain uses TRBV5-4 and TRBJ2-1, with TRBD2 matching over 14 bases. Germline CDR1 SGHNT, CDR2 YYREEE (reference sequence). The CDR3 runs to 14 residues. Losses at the gene ends were 4 bases for V and 9 bases for J; bases not matched to a gene: 3. CDR3 DNA sequence: TGTGCCAGCAGCGGGACTAGCGGGGGACGTGAGCAGTTCTTC. Translating gives CASSGTSGGREQFF. Supplemented by reference TRBV5-4 and TRBJ2-1, the full variable domain reads ETGVTQSPTHLIKTRGQQVTLRCSSQSGHNTVSWYQQALGQGPQFIFQYYREEENGRGNFPPRFSGLQFPNYSSELNVNALELDDSALYLCASSGTSGGREQFFGPGTRLTVL.

The chain recombines TRBV19 with TRBJ2-2; the match to TRBD1 covers 8 bases. This CDR3 region has 14 residues. Germline CDR1 reads LNHDA; CDR2 reads SQIVND (reference sequence). Losses at the gene ends were 6 bases for V and 7 bases for J; bases not matched to a gene: 7. In DNA form, the CDR3 reads TGTGCCAGTAGCGTGGACAGGGTAATCGGGGAGCTGTTTTTT. Its translation is CASSVDRVIGELFF.

The chain recombines TRBV14 with TRBJ1-2; D not certain. CDR3 length: 12 residues. V was cut by 5 bases and J by 7 bases, with 11 bases left in between. CDR1 and CDR2 from the germline V gene are SGHDN and FVKESK. In DNA form, the CDR3 reads TGTGCCAGCAGCGCAGGTTTGAGTGGCTACACCTTC. Amino acid sequence: CASSAGLSGYTF.

J is TRBJ2-1 and V is TRBV19; 14 bases are a match to TRBD2. This CDR3 is built from 17 residues. CDR1 is LNHDA, CDR2 SQIVND, per germline (reference sequence). V dropped 5 bases and J dropped 6; count of bases not matched to a gene: 9. This CDR3 is CASSPRLAGGGTNEQFF. The CDR3 DNA is TGTGCCAGTAGTCCGAGACTAGCGGGGGGGGGAACCAATGAGCAGTTCTTC.

This sequence joins TRBV10-3 and TRBJ2-7, with 8 bases identical to TRBD2. Germline V gene lookup returns CDR1 ENHRY and CDR2 SYGVKD. J gave up 0 bases and V 3 bases, and 10 bases lay outside the gene matches. This CDR3 comprises 17 residues. CDR3 amino acids: CAISDGLLAGGSYEQYF. The CDR3 DNA follows: TGTGCCATCAGTGACGGCCTTTTGGCGGGGGGCTCCTACGAGCAGTACTTC.

The rearrangement joins TRBV2 to TRBJ2-7, with D possibly being TRBD1 (5 bases). The germline V gene encodes CDR1 SNHLY and CDR2 FYNNEI. Trimming removed 2 bases from V and 5 bases from J, with 10 bases in between. This CDR3 has 13 amino acids. The CDR3 bases are TGTGCCAGCAGTGAATTGGGGCACGACGAGCAGTACTTC. Amino acids: CASSELGHDEQYF.

The rearrangement uses TRBV6-6 and TRBJ2-3, with a possible D match to TRBD1 (6 bases). The ends were cut back, 6 bases at V and 6 bases at J, with 13 bases in the middle. CDR1 and CDR2 (germline): MNHNY, SVGAGI (reference sequence). This CDR3 is 13 amino acids long. The CDR3 DNA reads as TGTGCCAGCAGCCCACCCCAGGGGGATACGCAGTATTTT. It encodes CASSPPQGDTQYF.

The chain employs TRBV5-1 and TRBJ2-3; 10 nucleotides align to TRBD1. Germline CDR1 and CDR2: SGHRS and YFSETQ. There are 24 residues in the CDR3. V shed 0 bases, J shed 0 bases, and the junction held 25 bases outside the gene matches. CDR3 DNA sequence: TGCGCCAGCAGCTTGGCCAACACGTCCCGGGACAGGGGCGAGGGGCAAGCTAGCACAGATACGCAGTATTTT. Its translation is CASSLANTSRDRGEGQASTDTQYF.